These T cell receptor beta chains were read from a single sample in a study of blood T cell repertoires in COVID-19. The table came from immunoSEQ multiplex PCR; TCRdb's copy has only in-frame clones and leaves some out. The repertoire holds 100,000 to 150,000 clones, with around 84% as singletons. The sample taken for sequencing was peripheral blood. All receptors derive from a woman aged 80 or over with acute or convalescent COVID-19. Each CDR3 is given with its conserved first and last residue.

v_call	j_call	cdr3_aa
TRBV6-1	TRBJ1-3	CASSEVGQASSGNTIYF
TRBV18	TRBJ1-2	CASSPPGGFKDGYTF
TRBV5-6	TRBJ1-2	CASSWTGSDYGYTF
TRBV5-5	TRBJ2-1	CASSLSGGVVYNEQFF
TRBV19	TRBJ1-2	CASSISGSYTF
TRBV3-1/TRBV3-2	TRBJ1-4	CASSTRTGFEKLFF
TRBV5-1	TRBJ1-1	CASSLAGVGTEAFF
TRBV7-2	TRBJ1-3	CASSLVAGNTIYF
TRBV4-3	TRBJ2-7	CASSQDQASGSYEQYF
TRBV7-9	TRBJ2-5	CASSPPFRAAKETQYF
TRBV6-2/TRBV6-3	TRBJ2-2	CASSSLTSGRLKNTGELFF
TRBV6-5	TRBJ1-2	CASSYSGTVSYGYTF
TRBV2	TRBJ1-2	CASSGQDRGNYGYTF
TRBV4-3	TRBJ2-2	CASSQSRGTTTGELFF
TRBV25-1	TRBJ2-5	CASSEPLAGPETQYF
TRBV5-1	TRBJ1-2	CASSPRTGTLDGYTF
TRBV9	TRBJ1-1	CASSVAPETGGINTEAFF
TRBV18	TRBJ1-3	CASSPSQAAGNTIYF
TRBV4-3	TRBJ2-7	CASSQEILLAGLSYEQYF
TRBV2	TRBJ2-3	CALTTAKQISTDTQYF
TRBV6-5	TRBJ1-4	CASSLQGLRAEKLFF
TRBV18	TRBJ2-7	CASSPRTGGDEQYF
TRBV5-4	TRBJ2-7	CASSSGQSSYEQYF
TRBV5-1	TRBJ1-1	CASSLDRVVSFDEAFF
TRBV7-7	TRBJ2-7	CASSLNQGGSYEQYF
TRBV18	TRBJ1-6	CASSLSTGGGYNSPLHF
TRBV7-8	TRBJ2-2	CASSLLGGELFF
TRBV18	TRBJ1-4	CASSPIKATGTFDEKLFF
TRBV5-1	TRBJ1-1	CASSPNRLMNTEAFF
TRBV25-1	TRBJ1-1	CASSDATGPTEAFF
TRBV7-2	TRBJ2-2	CASSSFDRGPNTGELFF
TRBV6-5	TRBJ1-6	CASSLTPTHNSPLHF
TRBV12-5	TRBJ1-5	CASGEQQELSNQPQHF
TRBV7-2	TRBJ2-7	CASSLGGTGPSYEQYF
TRBV27	TRBJ1-4	CASSPRQATNEKLFF
TRBV5-5	TRBJ1-3	CASSGKGQVSGNTIYF
TRBV19	TRBJ1-5	CASSKGGNQPQHF
TRBV2	TRBJ1-2	CASSESVPFDRLNYGYTF
TRBV29-1	TRBJ2-5	CSVRDSNRETQYF
TRBV19	TRBJ2-4	CASSIGTDPFDGNIQYF
TRBV2	TRBJ1-2	CASSEQGAYGYTF
TRBV3-1/TRBV3-2	TRBJ2-3	CASSQELAEDTQYF
TRBV6-2/TRBV6-3	TRBJ2-3	CASSYRSLAGKDTDTQYF
TRBV19	TRBJ1-1	CASSPRGGTEAFF
TRBV5-1	TRBJ1-1	CASSPRSGYTEAFF
TRBV19	TRBJ2-3	CASSPLAASTDTQYF
TRBV5-7	TRBJ2-3	CASSRGQGCTDTQYF
TRBV6-5	TRBJ1-4	CASKNGRWENEKLFF
TRBV2	TRBJ1-3	CASSEDRAIIYF
TRBV19	TRBJ1-2	CASSTATGLSYGYTF
TRBV12-5	TRBJ2-2	CASGLVLGEATGELFF
TRBV6-6	TRBJ2-7	CASRAPGTVAYEQYF
TRBV5-1	TRBJ1-4	CASSSKASNEKLFF
TRBV10-3	TRBJ1-2	CAITGVGYTF
TRBV9	TRBJ2-7	CASSSPYGGGIPHEQYF
TRBV3-1/TRBV3-2	TRBJ2-1	CASSQAGTLSNEQFF
TRBV19	TRBJ2-1	CASSPTSEYNEQFF
TRBV3-1/TRBV3-2	TRBJ1-2	CASSHPQGGRTGYTF
TRBV7-2	TRBJ1-2	CASSPQINYGYTF
TRBV5-5	TRBJ1-1	CASSFGSGGAYTEAFF